This is a list of T cell receptor beta chains from one sample in a study of blood T cell repertoires in COVID-19. TCRdb's table, derived via immunoSEQ multiplex PCR, lists solely in-frame clones and lacks some. Here the sample spans some 23,000 clones, around 85% being singletons. Sequenced input: peripheral blood. All receptors come from a woman older than 75 with acute or convalescent COVID-19. CDR3s include the opening cysteine and the closing phenylalanine or tryptophan. Each record gives: D gene, J gene, clone size, V gene, CDR3 protein, CDR3 DNA. A D gene is named only where the DNA matches it firmly. Only some rows state a clone size, as once, few, many or a class for expanded clones.

d_gene: TRBD1
j_gene: TRBJ1-2
abundance: NA
v_gene: TRBV5-1
CDR3aa: CASRRDSKNYGYTF
CDR3nt: TGCGCCAGCAGACGGGACAGCAAAAACTATGGCTACACCTTC

d_gene: NA
j_gene: TRBJ1-1
abundance: NA
v_gene: TRBV5-6
CDR3aa: CASSLRTEAFF
CDR3nt: TGTGCCAGCAGCTTGCGCACTGAAGCTTTCTTT

d_gene: TRBD1
j_gene: TRBJ2-2
abundance: NA
v_gene: TRBV6-1
CDR3aa: CASSDRAGGPGELFF
CDR3nt: TGTGCCAGCAGTGACCGGGCAGGGGGCCCCGGGGAGCTGTTTTTT

d_gene: NA
j_gene: TRBJ2-5
abundance: NA
v_gene: TRBV19
CDR3aa: CASSRAGVRETQYF
CDR3nt: TGTGCCAGTAGTAGGGCAGGGGTAAGAGAGACCCAGTACTTC

d_gene: NA
j_gene: TRBJ1-3
abundance: NA
v_gene: TRBV5-1
CDR3aa: CASSLGTPDAIYF
CDR3nt: TGCGCCAGCAGCCTCGGGACACCCGATGCCATATATTTT

d_gene: TRBD1
j_gene: TRBJ1-1
abundance: few
v_gene: TRBV27
CDR3aa: CASSDSGTGHAFF
CDR3nt: TGTGCCAGCAGTGATTCCGGGACAGGGCATGCTTTCTTT

d_gene: NA
j_gene: TRBJ2-7
abundance: NA
v_gene: TRBV25-1
CDR3aa: CASSSPGSLYEQYF
CDR3nt: TGTGCCAGCAGTTCACCGGGATCACTATACGAGCAGTACTTC

d_gene: NA
j_gene: TRBJ1-2
abundance: NA
v_gene: TRBV28
CDR3aa: CASSLYGQGYGYTF
CDR3nt: TGTGCCAGCAGTTTATATGGGCAGGGCTATGGCTACACCTTC

d_gene: TRBD1
j_gene: TRBJ1-5
abundance: NA
v_gene: TRBV27
CDR3aa: CASSLSGTGNQPQHF
CDR3nt: TGTGCCAGCAGTTTATCGGGGACAGGCAATCAGCCCCAGCATTTT

d_gene: NA
j_gene: TRBJ2-1
abundance: NA
v_gene: TRBV7-8
CDR3aa: CASSSEPGLQIYNEQFF
CDR3nt: TGTGCCAGCAGTTCGGAACCGGGACTGCAGATTTACAATGAGCAGTTCTTC

d_gene: NA
j_gene: TRBJ1-5
abundance: NA
v_gene: TRBV3-1/TRBV3-2
CDR3aa: CASSQFADQPQHF
CDR3nt: TGTGCCAGCAGCCAATTCGCGGATCAGCCCCAGCATTTT

d_gene: TRBD2
j_gene: TRBJ2-2
abundance: NA
v_gene: TRBV7-2
CDR3aa: CASSYGLAGAGELFF
CDR3nt: TGTGCCAGCAGCTACGGACTAGCGGGAGCCGGGGAGCTGTTTTTT

d_gene: TRBD1
j_gene: TRBJ2-7
abundance: NA
v_gene: TRBV7-2
CDR3aa: CASSLHGTGKDEQYF
CDR3nt: TGTGCCAGCAGCCTTCACGGGACAGGGAAAGACGAGCAGTACTTC

d_gene: NA
j_gene: TRBJ1-6
abundance: NA
v_gene: TRBV15
CDR3aa: CATSRVGVNSPLHF
CDR3nt: TGTGCCACCAGCAGAGTCGGGGTAAATTCACCCCTCCACTTT

d_gene: NA
j_gene: TRBJ1-1
abundance: once
v_gene: TRBV18
CDR3aa: CASSPPQGGRGNTEAFF
CDR3nt: TGTGCCAGCTCACCGCCCCAAGGAGGGCGGGGGAACACTGAAGCTTTCTTT